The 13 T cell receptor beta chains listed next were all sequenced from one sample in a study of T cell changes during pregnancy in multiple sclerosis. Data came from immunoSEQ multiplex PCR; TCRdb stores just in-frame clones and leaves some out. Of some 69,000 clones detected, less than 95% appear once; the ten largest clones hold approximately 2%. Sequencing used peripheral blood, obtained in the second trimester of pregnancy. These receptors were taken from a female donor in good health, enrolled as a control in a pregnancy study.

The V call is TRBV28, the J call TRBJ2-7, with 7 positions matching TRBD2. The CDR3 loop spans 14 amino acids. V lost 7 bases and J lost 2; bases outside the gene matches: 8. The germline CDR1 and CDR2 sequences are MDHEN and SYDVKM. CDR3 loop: CASTLFGGTYEQYF. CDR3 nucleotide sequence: TGTGCCAGCACCCTCTTCGGGGGGACCTACGAGCAGTACTTC.

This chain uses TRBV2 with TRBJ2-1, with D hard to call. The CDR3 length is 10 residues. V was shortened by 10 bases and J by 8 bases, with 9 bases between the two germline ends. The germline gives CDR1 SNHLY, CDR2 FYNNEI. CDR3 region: CATDSHEQFF. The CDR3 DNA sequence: TGTGCCACGGATAGCCATGAGCAGTTCTTC.

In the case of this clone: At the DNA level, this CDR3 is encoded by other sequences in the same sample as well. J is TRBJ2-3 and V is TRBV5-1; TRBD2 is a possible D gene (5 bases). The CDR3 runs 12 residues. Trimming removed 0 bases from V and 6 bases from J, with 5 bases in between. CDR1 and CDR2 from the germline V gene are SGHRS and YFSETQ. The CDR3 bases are TGCGCCAGCAGCTTGGCGGGGGATACGCAGTATTTT. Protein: CASSLAGDTQYF.

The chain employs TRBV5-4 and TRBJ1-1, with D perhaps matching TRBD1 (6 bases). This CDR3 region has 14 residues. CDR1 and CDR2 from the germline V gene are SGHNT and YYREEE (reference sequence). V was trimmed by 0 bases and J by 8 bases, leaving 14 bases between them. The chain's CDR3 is CASSLEYSGVEAFF. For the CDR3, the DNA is TGTGCCAGCAGCTTGGAGTATTCAGGGGTCGAAGCTTTCTTT.

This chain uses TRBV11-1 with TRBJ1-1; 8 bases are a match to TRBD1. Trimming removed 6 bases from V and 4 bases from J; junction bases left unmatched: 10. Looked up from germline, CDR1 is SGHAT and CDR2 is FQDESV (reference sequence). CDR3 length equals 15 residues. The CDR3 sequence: CASSRAGTGSTEAFF. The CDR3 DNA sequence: TGTGCCAGCAGTCGAGCCGGGACAGGATCCACTGAAGCTTTCTTT.

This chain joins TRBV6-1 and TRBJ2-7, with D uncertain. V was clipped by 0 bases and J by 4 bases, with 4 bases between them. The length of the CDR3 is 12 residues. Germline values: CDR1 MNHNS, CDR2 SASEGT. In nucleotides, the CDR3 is TGTGCCAGCAGTGAAGCGTCGTACGAGCAGTACTTC. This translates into CASSEASYEQYF.

The CDR3 DNA follows: TGTGCCAGCAGTTCCCTCCTAGGAGGACCTCATGGAGGCTACACCTTC. It encodes CASSSLLGGPHGGYTF. J is TRBJ1-2 and V is TRBV27, with no clear D. Germline CDR1 MNHEY, CDR2 SMNVEV (reference sequence). Trimming took off 4 bases at V and 8 bases at J, with 23 bases between the two ends. This CDR3 spans 16 amino acids.

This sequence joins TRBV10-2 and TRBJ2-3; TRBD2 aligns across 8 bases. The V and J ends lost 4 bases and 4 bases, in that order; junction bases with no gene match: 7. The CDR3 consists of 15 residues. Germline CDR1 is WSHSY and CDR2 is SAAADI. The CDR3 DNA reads TGCGCCAGCAGTGTTAGCGGGATAGGGTCAGATACGCAGTATTTT. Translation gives CASSVSGIGSDTQYF.

In nucleotides, the CDR3 is TGTGCCAGCACCAGTACGTCGTCCTACGAGCAGTACTTC. It codes for CASTSTSSYEQYF. This chain links TRBV10-3 with TRBJ2-7; D gene uncertain. The CDR3 runs 13 residues. The V gene's germline CDR1 is ENHRY and CDR2 SYGVKD. V was clipped by 10 bases and J by 1 base, with 14 bases between them.

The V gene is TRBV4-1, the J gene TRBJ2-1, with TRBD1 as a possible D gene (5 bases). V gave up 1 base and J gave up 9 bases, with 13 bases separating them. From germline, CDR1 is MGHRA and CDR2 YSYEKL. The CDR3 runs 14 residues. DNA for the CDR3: TGCGCCAGCAGCCAAGGCCCCAGGGTTGGTGAGCAGTTCTTC. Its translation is CASSQGPRVGEQFF.

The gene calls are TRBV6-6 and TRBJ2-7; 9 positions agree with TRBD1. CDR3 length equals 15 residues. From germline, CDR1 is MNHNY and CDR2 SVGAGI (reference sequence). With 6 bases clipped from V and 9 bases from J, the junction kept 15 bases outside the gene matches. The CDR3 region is CASSQRQGEEVWQYF. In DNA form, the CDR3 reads TGTGCCAGCAGCCAGAGACAGGGGGAGGAGGTGTGGCAGTACTTC.

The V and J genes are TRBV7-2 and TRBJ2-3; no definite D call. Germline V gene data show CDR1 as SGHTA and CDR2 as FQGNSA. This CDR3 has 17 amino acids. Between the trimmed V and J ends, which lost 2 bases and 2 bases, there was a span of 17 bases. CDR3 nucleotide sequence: TGTGCCAGCAGCTTAAAGGTCTCACGCGGAATCACAGATACGCAGTATTTT. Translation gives CASSLKVSRGITDTQYF.

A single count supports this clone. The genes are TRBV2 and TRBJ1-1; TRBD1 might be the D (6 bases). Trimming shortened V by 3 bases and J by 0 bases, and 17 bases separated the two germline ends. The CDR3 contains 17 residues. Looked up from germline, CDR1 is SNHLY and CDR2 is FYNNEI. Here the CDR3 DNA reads TGTGCCAGCAGTGAGGAGACAGGCGCCTTTATGAACACTGAAGCTTTCTTT. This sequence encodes CASSEETGAFMNTEAFF. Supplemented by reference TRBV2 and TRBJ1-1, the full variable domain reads EPEVTQTPSHQVTQMGQEVILRCVPISNHLYFYWYRQILGQKVEFLVSFYNNEISEKSEIFDDQFSVERPDGSNFTLKIRSTKLEDSAMYFCASSEETGAFMNTEAFFGQGTRLTVV.